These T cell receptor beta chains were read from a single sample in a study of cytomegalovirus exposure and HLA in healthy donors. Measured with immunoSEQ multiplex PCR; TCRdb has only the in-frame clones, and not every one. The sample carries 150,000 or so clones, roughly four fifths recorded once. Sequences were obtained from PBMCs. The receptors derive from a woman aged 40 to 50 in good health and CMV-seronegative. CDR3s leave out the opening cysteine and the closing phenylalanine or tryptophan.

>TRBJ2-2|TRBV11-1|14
ASSLRRDRPTGELF
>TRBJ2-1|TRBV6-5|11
ASSSGGLGEQF
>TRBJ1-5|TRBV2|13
ASSMGGTSNQPQH
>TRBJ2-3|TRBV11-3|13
ASSSGTSGKDTQY
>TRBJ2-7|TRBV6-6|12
ASEVSGNTYEQY
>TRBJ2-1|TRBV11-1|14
ASSLPGGTAYNEQF
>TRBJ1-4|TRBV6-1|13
ASSGRGAGVEKLF
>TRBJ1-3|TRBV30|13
AMTSPGFSGNTIY
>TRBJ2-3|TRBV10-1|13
ASTLTSGNPDTQY
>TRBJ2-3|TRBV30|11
AWSRGRTDTQY
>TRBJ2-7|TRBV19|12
ASKVTGGNYEQY
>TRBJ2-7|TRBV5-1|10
ASSPQSYEQY
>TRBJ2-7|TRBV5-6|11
ASSLLGEYEQY
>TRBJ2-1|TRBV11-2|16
ASSLGRLAGLSYNEQF
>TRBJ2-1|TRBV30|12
AWSDPPLSFEQF
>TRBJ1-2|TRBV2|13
ASSPEGLGIYGYT
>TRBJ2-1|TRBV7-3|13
ASSFTASSYNEQF
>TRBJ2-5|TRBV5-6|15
ASSFPGQGRETETQY
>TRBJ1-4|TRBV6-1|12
ASTGGGQGEKLF
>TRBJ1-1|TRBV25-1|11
ASTGQGVTEAF
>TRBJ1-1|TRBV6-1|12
ASSRGQGLPEAF
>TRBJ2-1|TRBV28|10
ASSLPYNEQF
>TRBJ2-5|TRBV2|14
ASTGRLAGLQETQY
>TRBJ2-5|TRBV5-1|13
ASSLSGGQGETQY
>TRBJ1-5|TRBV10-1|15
ASSDLGQGIGRQPQH
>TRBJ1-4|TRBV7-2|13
ASSFGQGGVEKLF
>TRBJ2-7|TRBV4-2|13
ASSQDQGQGYEQY
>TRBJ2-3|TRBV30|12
AWRAGLSTDTQY
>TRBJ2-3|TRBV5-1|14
ASNLGIAGGPDTQY
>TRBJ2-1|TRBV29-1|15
SVEEGFSGSSYNEQF
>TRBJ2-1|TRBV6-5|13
ASSSRLAGFNEQF
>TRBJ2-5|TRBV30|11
AWSTEYQETQY
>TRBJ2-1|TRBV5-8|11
ASSAGQRREQF
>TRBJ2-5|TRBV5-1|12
ASSIGTNRETQY
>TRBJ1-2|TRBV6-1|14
ASSEAFAGSNYGYT
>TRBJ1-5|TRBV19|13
ASSSGTGGNQPQH
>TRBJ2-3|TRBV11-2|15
ASSSIAGLRSTDTQY
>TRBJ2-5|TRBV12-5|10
ASGLGGETQY
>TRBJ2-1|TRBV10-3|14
AISDPRTSGYNEQF